The 12 T cell receptor beta chains below were found in one sample sequenced in a study of cytomegalovirus exposure and HLA in healthy donors listed by TCRdb under 2017. The receptor library was made with the immunoSEQ multiplex PCR assay. For the multiplex PCR, a mixture combining 60 forward primers for TCR Vbeta segments and 13 reverse primers for TCR Jbeta segments was used. Sourced from immuneACCESS, this table was stored by TCRdb with only in-frame sequences that have V and J called. A share of the clones is absent; for the studies checked, an unresolved V gene accounts for under half, and the remainder has no known explanation. Present in this sample are under 250,000 clones, approximately 85% of which were seen just once. 0.24% of the sample goes to the ten largest clones. The sample consisted of PBMCs. The receptor set was obtained from a girl aged 2-15 years in good health and CMV-seronegative.

V usage is TRBV30 and J usage is TRBJ2-7, with TRBD2 matching 9 bases. Germline CDR1 is GTSNPN and CDR2 is SVGIG (reference sequence). The J segment lost 6 bases and the V segment lost 2 bases, leaving 5 bases of the junction unmatched. The CDR3 has 13 residues. For the CDR3, the DNA is TGTGCCTGGAGTCGTAGCGGGGGATCCGAGCAGTACTTC. Translation: CAWSRSGGSEQYF.

This chain links TRBV27 with TRBJ1-2; D not resolved. Trimming removed 2 bases at V and 0 bases at J, with 10 bases between. The CDR3 is 15 residues long. Germline loops: CDR1 MNHEY, CDR2 SMNVEV (reference sequence). CDR3 loop: CASSLRSRANYGYTF. The CDR3 DNA is TGTGCCAGCAGTTTACGGAGCCGAGCTAACTATGGCTACACCTTC.

V is TRBV6-5 and J is TRBJ2-1; D is uncertain. V was pared by 0 bases and J by 2 bases, with 8 bases between. The CDR3 is 15 residues long. Germline V gene data show CDR1 as MNHEY and CDR2 as SVGAGI. The CDR3 nucleotides read TGTGCCAGCAGTTACTCCCCTCGCGCCTACAATGAGCAGTTCTTC. It yields the protein CASSYSPRAYNEQFF.

V and J are TRBV5-1 and TRBJ2-3, with a weak D call TRBD2 (6 bases). The CDR3 has 15 amino acids. Trimming left V 0 bases short and J 4 bases short, with 12 bases between. From germline, CDR1 is SGHRS and CDR2 YFSETQ. The CDR3 region has the DNA TGCGCCAGCAGCTTGGATCCGGGAGAGGCAGATACGCAGTATTTT. This translates into CASSLDPGEADTQYF.

V and J are TRBV18 and TRBJ1-2; a weak D match, TRBD1 (6 bases). V was clipped by 2 bases and J by 5 bases, with 15 bases between them. Germline CDR1 reads KGHSH; CDR2 reads LQKENI. The CDR3 extends over 15 amino acids. The CDR3 bases are TGTGCCAGCTCACCATGGCAGGGGATTGAGTATGGCTACACCTTC. Protein: CASSPWQGIEYGYTF.

The chain recombines TRBV6-4 with TRBJ1-2, with TRBD1 as a possible D gene (6 bases). Germline V CDR1 and CDR2: MRHNA, SNTAGT. This CDR3 contains 12 residues. The V and J ends lost 4 bases and 6 bases respectively, with 9 bases between them. CDR3 bases: TGTGCCAGCAGTGCAGGGGAAAATGGCTACACCTTC. It encodes CASSAGENGYTF.

This rearrangement joins TRBV7-3 to TRBJ2-3, with D perhaps matching TRBD2 (6 bases). The CDR3 covers 16 residues. The V end lost 2 bases, the J end lost 3 bases, and 15 bases lay between the germline ends. Germline-derived CDR1 and CDR2 are SGHTA and FQGTGA. In DNA, the CDR3 is TGTGCCAGCAGCTTAGTTGGGGGGAAATTAACAGATACGCAGTATTTT. Protein product: CASSLVGGKLTDTQYF. Complete variable domain (other parts from reference TRBV7-3 and TRBJ2-3): GAGVSQTPSNKVTEKGKYVELRCDPISGHTALYWYRQSLGQGPEFLIYFQGTGAADDSGLPNDRFFAVRPEGSVSTLKIQRTERGDSAVYLCASSLVGGKLTDTQYFGPGTRLTVL.

The rearrangement uses TRBV5-1 and TRBJ1-2, with D maybe TRBD1 (5 bases). The CDR3 sequence is 13 residues long. CDR1 SGHRS and CDR2 YFSETQ come from the germline V gene. Between the trimmed V and J ends, which lost 0 bases and 7 bases, there was a span of 10 bases. The DNA for the CDR3 is TGCGCCAGCAGCTTGGGAGACAGAGGTGGCTACACCTTC. Translating gives CASSLGDRGGYTF.

The V and J genes are TRBV7-9 and TRBJ1-2; unclear D gene. The length of the CDR3 is 14 residues. From germline, CDR1 is SEHNR and CDR2 FQNEAQ (reference sequence). The V end lost 1 base, the J end lost 3 bases, and 9 bases lay between the germline ends. This CDR3 is CASSLDLADYGYTF. In DNA, the CDR3 is TGTGCCAGCAGCTTAGATCTAGCAGACTATGGCTACACCTTC.

V usage is TRBV5-1 and J usage is TRBJ2-7; 9 bases line up with TRBD2. The J segment lost 6 bases and the V segment lost 0 bases, leaving 4 bases of the junction unmatched. Germline CDR1 is SGHRS and CDR2 is YFSETQ. The CDR3 is 14 residues long. The DNA for the CDR3 is TGCGCCAGCAGCTTGGTTCCTAGCGGGGTCGAGCAGTACTTC. It codes for CASSLVPSGVEQYF.

The chain combines TRBV5-1 with TRBJ2-7; maybe TRBD2 (5 bases). This CDR3 is built from 15 residues. The V end lost 0 bases, the J end lost 7 bases, and 17 bases lay between the germline ends. Per germline, CDR1 SGHRS and CDR2 YFSETQ. CDR3 amino acids: CASSLADIALGEQYF. For the CDR3, the DNA is TGCGCCAGCAGCTTGGCCGACATAGCGTTGGGGGAGCAGTACTTC.

The chain recombines TRBV6-5 with TRBJ2-3, with a tentative D call TRBD2 (6 bases). The V gene's germline CDR1 is MNHEY and CDR2 SVGAGI. V lost 10 bases, J lost 0 bases, and 14 bases lay in between. This CDR3 comprises 14 residues. The CDR3 protein is CATRSGTSTDTQYF. The CDR3 DNA is TGTGCCACCCGTAGCGGAACTAGCACAGATACGCAGTATTTT.